These 13 T cell receptor beta chains were all obtained from the same sample, sequenced in a study of cytomegalovirus exposure and HLA in healthy donors. Researchers ran the PCR with 60 Vbeta and 13 Jbeta primers. Profiled with immunoSEQ multiplex PCR; TCRdb holds only in-frame clones, not every one. The profile shows fewer than 120,000 clones, 78% of them singletons. Sample: PBMCs. These receptors were obtained from a woman aged 25 to 39 in good health and CMV-seronegative.

This clone was detected only once. The CDR3 nucleotides read TGTGCCAGCAGCTTAGGGAGCGGGGGAATAGATACGCAGTATTTT. It translates to CASSLGSGGIDTQYF. The chain uses TRBV7-6 and TRBJ2-3, with TRBD2 matching over 8 bases. Per germline, CDR1 SGHVS and CDR2 FNYEAQ. V trimming: 1 base; J trimming: 5 bases; junction bases outside the gene matches: 5. The CDR3 runs 15 residues.

The genes are TRBV10-3 and TRBJ1-2, with 8 bases matching TRBD1. The CDR3 has 17 residues. Germline values: CDR1 ENHRY, CDR2 SYGVKD. The junction had 11 bases not matched to a gene; V was cut back by 3 bases and J by 2 bases. The CDR3 DNA is TGTGCCATCAGTGACCTCACTCAGGGGGCCCCCAACTATGGCTACACCTTC. Amino acids: CAISDLTQGAPNYGYTF.

The V and J genes are TRBV15 and TRBJ2-7; a weak D match, TRBD2 (7 bases). In germline, CDR1 is LNHNV, CDR2 YYDKDF (reference sequence). V was pared by 5 bases and J by 0 bases, with 14 bases between. The CDR3 contains 15 residues. DNA of the CDR3: TGTGCCACCAGCGGGGGGGCGGTAGGCTCCTACGAGCAGTACTTC. It codes for CATSGGAVGSYEQYF. Complete variable domain (other parts from reference TRBV15 and TRBJ2-7): DAMVIQNPRYQVTQFGKPVTLSCSQTLNHNVMYWYQQKSSQAPKLLFHYYDKDFNNEADTPDNFQSRRPNTSFCFLDIRSPGLGDTAMYLCATSGGAVGSYEQYFGPGTRLTVT.

V gene TRBV7-8 combines with J gene TRBJ1-1; TRBD1 matches at 7 bases. The CDR3 sequence is 15 residues long. V shed 5 bases and J 0 bases; nucleotides not matched to a gene: 6. Germline assignment: CDR1 SGHVS and CDR2 FQNEAQ. The CDR3 coding sequence is TGTGCCAGCAGCGTTCGGGACAGTATGAACACTGAAGCTTTCTTT. This translates into CASSVRDSMNTEAFF.

The CDR3 loop reads CSVFDRGGGYTF. The CDR3 DNA reads as TGCAGCGTTTTTGACCGGGGTGGCGGCTACACCTTC. The chain couples TRBV29-1 to TRBJ1-2; D is unclear. V was cut by 5 bases and J by 8 bases, with 15 bases left in between. The CDR3 contains 12 residues. The V gene's germline CDR1 is SQVTM and CDR2 ANQGSEA.

The rearrangement joins TRBV7-3 to TRBJ2-2; D gene ambiguous. Germline CDR1 reads SGHTA; CDR2 reads FQGTGA. The CDR3 spans 12 residues. Trimming removed 4 bases from V and 6 bases from J, with 6 bases in between. The CDR3 is CASSSLPGELFF. In DNA form, the CDR3 reads TGTGCCAGCAGCTCCCTTCCCGGGGAGCTGTTTTTT.

The chain couples TRBV4-2 to TRBJ2-1, with 11 bases identical to TRBD2. Trimming at V came to 1 base and at J to 4 bases, leaving 6 bases not matched to a gene. Germline V gives CDR1 LGHNA, CDR2 YNFKEQ. This CDR3 has 17 residues. The CDR3 reads CASSQATTSGRYNEQFF. CDR3 sequence (DNA): TGTGCCAGCAGCCAAGCGACAACTAGCGGGAGATACAATGAGCAGTTCTTC.

The chain combines TRBV6-5 with TRBJ1-6, with 7 bases identical to TRBD1. The CDR3 is made up of 16 amino acids. The ends lost 4 bases at V and 6 bases at J; junction bases unmatched: 9. Germline CDR1 MNHEY, CDR2 SVGAGI. In nucleotides, the CDR3 is TGTGCCAGCAGTTTAAACCCGGGACAGATTAATTCACCCCTCCACTTT. Amino acid sequence: CASSLNPGQINSPLHF.

The rearrangement uses TRBV5-1 and TRBJ2-5, with 11 bases matching TRBD2. This CDR3 region has 17 residues. The ends lost 4 bases at V and 8 bases at J; junction bases unmatched: 16. In germline, CDR1 is SGHRS, CDR2 YFSETQ. CDR3 DNA: TGCGCCAGCAGCCTCACACATAGCGGGGGGGAAAAGAGTACCCAGTACTTC. It specifies CASSLTHSGGEKSTQYF.

The CDR3 coding sequence is TGTGCCAGCAGCCCCTATGGGGCGGGGGCGGTGTCGATAAAATATGGCTACACCTTC. This sequence encodes CASSPYGAGAVSIKYGYTF. This sequence joins TRBV28 and TRBJ1-2; maybe TRBD1 (6 bases). The CDR3 totals 19 residues. The germline gives CDR1 MDHEN, CDR2 SYDVKM. The V and J ends lost 6 bases and 5 bases respectively, with 31 bases between them.

The chain recombines TRBV7-8 with TRBJ1-3; tentative D call: TRBD1 (6 bases). Germline-derived CDR1 and CDR2 are SGHVS and FQNEAQ. CDR3 length: 14 residues. Trimming took 5 bases from V and 8 from J, leaving 16 bases between them. The CDR3 sequence: CASSRAAQGHTIYF. The CDR3 DNA reads TGTGCCAGCAGCCGAGCGGCACAGGGCCACACCATATATTTT. Using reference TRBV7-8 and TRBJ1-3 for the parts outside the CDR3, the full variable domain is GAGVSQSPRYKVAKRGQDVALRCDPISGHVSLFWYQQALGQGPEFLTYFQNEAQLDKSGLPSDRFFAERPEGSVSTLKIQRTQQEDSAVYLCASSRAAQGHTIYFGEGSWLTVV.

In nucleotides, the CDR3 is TGTGCCAGCAGCCAAGATCTGACGCAGGGCCCCTATGGCTACACCTTC. Protein: CASSQDLTQGPYGYTF. The chain has TRBV4-2 and TRBJ1-2; maybe TRBD1 (5 bases). In germline, CDR1 is LGHNA, CDR2 YNFKEQ. This CDR3 is 16 amino acids long. Trimming removed 0 bases at V and 4 bases at J, with 15 bases between.

CDR3 sequence (DNA): TGTGCCAGCAGCTTCTCCGGGACAGGGGTTCGTCAGCCCCAGCATTTT. Protein product: CASSFSGTGVRQPQHF. This sequence joins TRBV7-2 and TRBJ1-5; 10 positions agree with TRBD1. Losses at the gene ends were 3 bases for V and 6 bases for J; bases not matched to a gene: 8. CDR1 and CDR2 from the germline V gene are SGHTA and FQGNSA. There are 16 residues in the CDR3.